The 23 T cell receptor beta chains below all came from one sample that was sequenced in a study of T cells in Graves' hyperthyroidism and ophthalmopathy (dated by TCRdb to the late 2010s). The library was prepared using multiplex PCR. These reads were obtained on an Illumina HiSeq 2000. Amplification of TCR beta CDR3 regions was carried out from RNA transcripts. For the first round of RT-PCR on the TCR CDR3, the HTBI primer set was used together with the Qiagen OneStep RT-PCR kit. The raw public data were reprocessed by TCRdb itself: fastp quality trimming at Q25, MiXCR clonotype calling, in-frame beta chains only. A single entry per CDR3 protein holds the most common genes and DNA from its merged rows. This sample lists hundreds of thousands of distinct CDR3 sequences; about 20% were detected once. The ten largest clonotypes hold under 35% of the sample. The sequenced sample was blood. Every receptor here comes from a man aged 25 to 45 with Graves' ophthalmopathy.

This clonotype was observed a few times. Here the CDR3 reads CASSLALAGELFF. In DNA form, the CDR3 reads TGTGCCAGCAGCTTGGCCCTGGCCGGGGAGCTGTTTTTT. The V call is TRBV7-3, the J call TRBJ2-2; D is ambiguous. CDR3 length: 13 residues. The V and J ends lost 3 bases and 6 bases respectively, with 8 bases between them. CDR1 is SGHTA, CDR2 FQGTGA, per germline.

Only a few counts were recorded for this clonotype. The V call is TRBV2, the J call TRBJ2-3; TRBD2 agrees at 11 bases. Germline V gene lookup returns CDR1 SNHLY and CDR2 FYNNEI. Germline trimming cut 1 base from V and 6 bases from J; bases unmatched to any gene: 6. CDR3 length equals 16 residues. In DNA form, the CDR3 reads TGTGCCAGCAGTGAAGAGGTAGCGGGAGGGCGGGATACGCAGTATTTT. Residues: CASSEEVAGGRDTQYF.

The chain employs TRBV19 and TRBJ2-2; TRBD2 matches 7 bases. In germline, CDR1 is LNHDA, CDR2 SQIVND (reference sequence). CDR3 length equals 16 residues. J lost 0 bases, V lost 4 bases, and 5 bases had no gene match. The CDR3 sequence is CASSNPGRPNTGELFF. Here the CDR3 DNA reads TGTGCCAGTAGTAACCCCGGGAGGCCGAACACCGGGGAGCTGTTTTTT.

At least ten counts were recorded for this clonotype. This sequence joins TRBV5-1 and TRBJ1-6, with 9 bases lining up with TRBD1. The germline gives CDR1 SGHRS, CDR2 YFSETQ. With 6 bases clipped from V and 9 bases from J, the junction kept 7 bases outside the gene matches. This CDR3 comprises 14 residues. CDR3 bases: TGCGCCAGCAACCCCGGGACAGGGCGTTCACCCCTCCACTTT. Its protein is CASNPGTGRSPLHF.

The chain recombines TRBV18 with TRBJ1-1; D is unclear. Germline V gene data show CDR1 as KGHSH and CDR2 as LQKENI. Trimming took 4 bases from V and 4 from J, leaving 16 bases between them. The CDR3 spans 15 residues. CDR3 region: CASSRIPGVSTEAFF. As DNA, the CDR3 is TGTGCCAGCTCACGTATCCCCGGGGTGAGCACTGAAGCTTTCTTT.

This clonotype was counted many times. V is TRBV3-1 and J is TRBJ2-5, with unresolved D. CDR3 length: 15 amino acids. Germline V gives CDR1 LGHDT, CDR2 YNNKEL (reference sequence). Between the trimmed V and J ends, which lost 1 base and 0 bases, there was a span of 9 bases. CDR3 nucleotides: TGTGCCAGCAGCCAAGGTAGAATGAACCAAGAGACCCAGTACTTC. It is translated as CASSQGRMNQETQYF.

The sample holds a few counts of this clonotype. The chain employs TRBV9 and TRBJ1-1, with no clear D. The length of the CDR3 is 13 residues. Trimming left V 0 bases short and J 4 bases short, with 7 bases between. Germline CDR1 and CDR2: SGDLS and YYNGEE. CDR3 in DNA: TGTGCCAGCAGCGTAGGAGTAATCACTGAAGCTTTCTTT. Protein sequence: CASSVGVITEAFF. Full variable domain (remainder filled in from reference TRBV9 and TRBJ1-1): DSGVTQTPKHLITATGQRVTLRCSPRSGDLSVYWYQQSLDQGLQFLIQYYNGEERAKGNILERFSAQQFPDLHSELNLSSLELGDSALYFCASSVGVITEAFFGQGTRLTVV.

The V gene is TRBV6-1, the J gene TRBJ1-2, with D tentatively TRBD1 (6 bases). The CDR3 covers 16 residues. The germline CDR1 and CDR2 sequences are MNHNS and SASEGT. Between the trimmed V and J ends, which lost 7 bases and 8 bases, there was a span of 26 bases. This CDR3 is CASTQGYHIRGWGYTF. The DNA of the CDR3 is TGTGCCAGCACTCAGGGTTATCACATCAGGGGTTGGGGCTACACCTTC.

This clonotype was counted between two and nine times. This rearrangement joins TRBV5-1 to TRBJ2-3; D is unclear. CDR1 SGHRS and CDR2 YFSETQ come from the germline V gene. This CDR3 spans 14 amino acids. Between the trimmed V and J ends, which lost 0 bases and 6 bases, there was a span of 11 bases. In nucleotides, the CDR3 is TGCGCCAGCAGCTTGGACAGTTTTGTTGATACGCAGTATTTT. It specifies CASSLDSFVDTQYF.

This chain connects TRBV19 to TRBJ1-2; maybe TRBD1 (6 bases). CDR3 length: 14 residues. Looked up from germline, CDR1 is LNHDA and CDR2 is SQIVND (reference sequence). Between the trimmed V and J ends, which lost 5 bases and 5 bases, there was a span of 15 bases. The CDR3 reads CASSVPGTSYGYTF. CDR3 nucleotides: TGTGCCAGTAGTGTTCCCGGGACAAGTTATGGCTACACCTTC.

This rearrangement joins TRBV6-1 to TRBJ1-5; weak D call: TRBD1 (5 bases). V was clipped by 1 base and J by 3 bases, with 16 bases between them. Germline CDR1 is MNHNS and CDR2 is SASEGT. The CDR3 has 17 amino acids. Written as DNA, the CDR3 is TGTGCCAGCAGTGAAGAACTCGAAGGAGGGGTCAATCAGCCCCAGCATTTT. Translating it yields CASSEELEGGVNQPQHF.

In its sample, this clonotype was seen a few times. The DNA of the CDR3 is TGTGCCAGCAGCTTAACGGCTACCCTTTTAGATTACAATGAGCAGTTCTTC. Its protein is CASSLTATLLDYNEQFF. The chain employs TRBV7-3 and TRBJ2-1; no reliable D call. V was cut by 0 bases and J by 4 bases, with 16 bases left in between. The germline V gene encodes CDR1 SGHTA and CDR2 FQGTGA. This CDR3 has 17 amino acids.

The sample holds a few counts of this clonotype. The rearrangement joins TRBV7-9 to TRBJ2-7; 13 bases map to TRBD2. V was pared by 4 bases and J by 5 bases, with 20 bases of the junction left unmatched. CDR3 length: 20 amino acids. Germline V gene lookup returns CDR1 SEHNR and CDR2 FQNEAQ (reference sequence). DNA for the CDR3: TGTGCCAGCAGCTCGAATAGGGGGGGGACTAGCGGGATAAGTTCCCACGAGCAGTACTTC. This translates into CASSSNRGGTSGISSHEQYF.

This clonotype appeared a few times. This chain links TRBV19 with TRBJ1-1, with D possibly TRBD1 on 6 matching bases. Trimming shortened V by 7 bases and J by 4 bases, and 31 bases separated the two germline ends. The CDR3 is made up of 19 amino acids. Germline CDR1 LNHDA, CDR2 SQIVND (reference sequence). The CDR3 DNA reads as TGTGCCAGTAATGCCCCCCTAGGACAGAGAACTGAATTCAGCACTGAAGCTTTCTTT. Translation gives CASNAPLGQRTEFSTEAFF.

The sample holds a few counts of this clonotype. The CDR3 DNA sequence: TGTGCCAGCAGCTTAGTGGGACAGTCCAATCAGCCCCAGCATTTT. Its translation is CASSLVGQSNQPQHF. The V and J genes are TRBV7-2 and TRBJ1-5, with 7 bases that match TRBD1. The CDR3 is 15 amino acids. Per germline, CDR1 SGHTA and CDR2 FQGNSA. J gave up 3 bases and V 1 base, and 3 bases lay outside the gene matches.

The rearrangement uses TRBV20-1 and TRBJ2-7, with D uncertain. Germline lookup yields CDR1 DFQATT and CDR2 SNEGSKA (reference sequence). This CDR3 contains 16 residues. Between the trimmed V and J ends, which lost 0 bases and 2 bases, there was a span of 17 bases. CDR3 in DNA: TGCAGTGCTAGAGATTATAAGGCTAGGCGCGCCTACGAGCAGTACTTC. Residues: CSARDYKARRAYEQYF.

This clonotype was found many times. The V call is TRBV5-1, the J call TRBJ2-1; no clear D gene. Trimming cost V 8 bases and J 5 bases, with 14 bases left between them. There are 13 residues in the CDR3. Germline V lookup: CDR1 SGHRS, CDR2 YFSETQ. CDR3 sequence reads: CASDLDGNNEQFF. CDR3 sequence (DNA): TGCGCCAGTGACCTGGACGGTAACAATGAGCAGTTCTTC.

This chain connects TRBV29-1 to TRBJ2-5; tentative D call: TRBD1 (5 bases). The V gene lost 5 bases and the J gene lost 5 bases, with 12 bases spanning the gap. This CDR3 region has 12 residues. The germline V gene has CDR1 SQVTM and CDR2 ANQGSEA. CDR3 protein: CSVMVGHETQYF. CDR3 nucleotides: TGCAGCGTTATGGTGGGGCACGAGACCCAGTACTTC.

This clonotype was seen repeatedly, ten times or more. This sequence joins TRBV11-3 and TRBJ1-1; no clear D. The V gene lost 2 bases and the J gene lost 5 bases, with 9 bases spanning the gap. CDR3 length equals 13 residues. Germline values: CDR1 SGHNT, CDR2 YENEEA. In nucleotides, the CDR3 is TGTGCCAGCAGCTTAAATGTGGGAACTGAAGCTTTCTTT. Translating gives CASSLNVGTEAFF.

This clonotype was detected many times. The chain combines TRBV2 with TRBJ2-1; 11 nucleotides align to TRBD2. Germline CDR1 SNHLY, CDR2 FYNNEI. The junction had 13 bases not matched to a gene; V was cut back by 6 bases and J by 0 bases. CDR3 size: 19 residues. The CDR3 is CASRFPLAGGPSSYNEQFF. The CDR3 DNA sequence: TGTGCCAGCAGATTCCCGTTAGCGGGAGGGCCGAGCTCCTACAATGAGCAGTTCTTC.

The CDR3 sequence: CASRRGQGTTDTQYF. The CDR3 DNA reads TGTGCCAGCCGTCGAGGACAGGGAACCACAGATACGCAGTATTTT. The V gene is TRBV6-2 or TRBV6-3, the J gene TRBJ2-3; 8 bases line up with TRBD1. CDR1 and CDR2 (germline): MNHEY, SVGEGT. Trimming took 8 bases from V and 2 from J; bases not matched to a gene: 9. The CDR3 is 15 residues long.

The J gene is TRBJ2-1, the V gene TRBV4-3; 8 bases agree with TRBD1. J lost 8 bases, V lost 6 bases, and 9 bases had no gene match. CDR1 is LGHNA, CDR2 YSLEER, per germline. CDR3 size: 14 residues. Here the CDR3 reads CASRYGQGPYEQFF. The CDR3 nucleotides read TGCGCCAGCAGATACGGACAGGGCCCGTATGAGCAGTTCTTC.

This clonotype appeared a few times. V and J are TRBV20-1 and TRBJ2-4; D possibly corresponds to TRBD2 (6 bases). Germline V gene sequence: CDR1 DFQATT, CDR2 SNEGSKA (reference sequence). V was pared by 5 bases and J by 1 base, with 9 bases between. The CDR3 has 13 amino acids. The CDR3 protein is CSAPGDAKNIQYF. CDR3 sequence (DNA): TGCAGTGCTCCGGGGGATGCCAAAAACATTCAGTACTTC.